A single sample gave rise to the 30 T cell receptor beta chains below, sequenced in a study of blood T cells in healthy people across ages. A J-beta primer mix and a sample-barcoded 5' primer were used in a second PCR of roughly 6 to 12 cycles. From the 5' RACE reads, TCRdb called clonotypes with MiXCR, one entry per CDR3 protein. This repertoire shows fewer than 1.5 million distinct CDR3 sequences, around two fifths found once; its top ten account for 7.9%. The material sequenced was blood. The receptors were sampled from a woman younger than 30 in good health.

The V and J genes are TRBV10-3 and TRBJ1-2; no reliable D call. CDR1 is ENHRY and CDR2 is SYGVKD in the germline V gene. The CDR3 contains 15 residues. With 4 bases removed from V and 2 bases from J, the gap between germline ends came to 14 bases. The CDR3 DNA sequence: TGTGCCATCAGTGGAGGTCCGGGTCCGAACTATGGCTACACCTTC. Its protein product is CAISGGPGPNYGYTF.

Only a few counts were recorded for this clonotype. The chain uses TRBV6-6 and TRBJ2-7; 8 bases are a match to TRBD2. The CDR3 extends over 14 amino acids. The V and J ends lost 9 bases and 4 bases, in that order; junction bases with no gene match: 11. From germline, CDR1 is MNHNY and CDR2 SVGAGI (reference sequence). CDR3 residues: CASNLAGSQYEQYF. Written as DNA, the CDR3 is TGTGCCAGTAACCTAGCGGGCTCCCAATACGAGCAGTACTTC.

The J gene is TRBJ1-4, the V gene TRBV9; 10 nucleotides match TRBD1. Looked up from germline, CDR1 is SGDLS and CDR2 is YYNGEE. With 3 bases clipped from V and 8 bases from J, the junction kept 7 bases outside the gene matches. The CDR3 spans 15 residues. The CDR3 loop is CASSGQGAKEEKLFF. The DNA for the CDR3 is TGTGCCAGCAGCGGACAGGGGGCAAAAGAGGAAAAACTGTTTTTT.

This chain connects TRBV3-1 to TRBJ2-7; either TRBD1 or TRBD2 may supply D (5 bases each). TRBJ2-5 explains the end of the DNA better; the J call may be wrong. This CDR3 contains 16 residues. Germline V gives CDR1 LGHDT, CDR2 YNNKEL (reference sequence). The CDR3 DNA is TGTGCCAGCAGCCCCCGTTGGGGGACCCCCTCAGAGACCCAGTACTTC. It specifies CASSPRWGTPSETQYF.

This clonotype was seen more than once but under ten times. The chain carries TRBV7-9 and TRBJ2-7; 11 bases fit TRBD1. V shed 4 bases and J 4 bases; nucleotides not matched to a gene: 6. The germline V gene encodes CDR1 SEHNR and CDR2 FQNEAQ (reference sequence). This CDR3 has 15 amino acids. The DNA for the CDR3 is TGTGCCAGCAGCTCCTGGACAGGGGGCAGGTACGAGCAGTACTTC. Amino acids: CASSSWTGGRYEQYF.

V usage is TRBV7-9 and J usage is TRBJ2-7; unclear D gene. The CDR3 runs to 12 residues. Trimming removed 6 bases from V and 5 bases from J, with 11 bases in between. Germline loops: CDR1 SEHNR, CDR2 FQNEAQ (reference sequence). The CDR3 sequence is CASSSRSHEQYF. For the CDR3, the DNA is TGTGCCAGCAGTTCGAGATCCCACGAGCAGTACTTC.

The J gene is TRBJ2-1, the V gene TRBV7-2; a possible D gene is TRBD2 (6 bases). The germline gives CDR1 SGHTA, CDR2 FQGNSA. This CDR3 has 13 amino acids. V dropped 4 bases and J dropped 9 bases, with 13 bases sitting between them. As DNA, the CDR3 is TGTGCCAGCAGCTCAAAGGGAGGCCGTGAGCAGTTCTTC. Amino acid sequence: CASSSKGGREQFF.

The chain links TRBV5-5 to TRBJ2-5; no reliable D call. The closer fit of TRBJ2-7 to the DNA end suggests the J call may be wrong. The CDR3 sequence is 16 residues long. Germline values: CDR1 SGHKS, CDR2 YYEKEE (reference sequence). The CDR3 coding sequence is TGTGCCAGCAGCTTGCATCTCCTAGTGACCACCTACGAGCAGTACTTC. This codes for CASSLHLLVTTYEQYF.

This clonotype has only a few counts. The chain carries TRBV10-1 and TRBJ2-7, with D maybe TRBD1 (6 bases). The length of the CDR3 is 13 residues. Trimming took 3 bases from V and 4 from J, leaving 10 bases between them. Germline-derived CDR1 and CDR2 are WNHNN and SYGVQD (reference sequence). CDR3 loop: CASSDTGSYEQYF. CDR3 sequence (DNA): TGCGCCAGCAGTGACACAGGGTCGTACGAGCAGTACTTC.

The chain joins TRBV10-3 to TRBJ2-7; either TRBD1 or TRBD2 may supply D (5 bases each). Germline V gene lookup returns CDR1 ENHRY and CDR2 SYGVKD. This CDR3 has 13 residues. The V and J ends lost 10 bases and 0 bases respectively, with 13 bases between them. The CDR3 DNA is TGTGCCACCAGGGACGGAAGCTCCTACGAGCAGTACTTC. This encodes CATRDGSSYEQYF.

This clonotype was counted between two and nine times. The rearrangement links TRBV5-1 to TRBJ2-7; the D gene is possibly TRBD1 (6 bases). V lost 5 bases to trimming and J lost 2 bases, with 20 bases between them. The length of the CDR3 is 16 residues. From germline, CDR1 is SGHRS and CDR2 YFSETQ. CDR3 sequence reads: CASRSPPRTDTYEQYF. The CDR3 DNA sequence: TGCGCCAGCAGGTCGCCCCCCCGGACAGACACCTACGAGCAGTACTTC.

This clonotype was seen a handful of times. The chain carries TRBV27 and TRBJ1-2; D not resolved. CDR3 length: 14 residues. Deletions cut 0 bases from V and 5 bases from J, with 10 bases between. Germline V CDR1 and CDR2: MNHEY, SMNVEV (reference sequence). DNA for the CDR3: TGTGCCAGCAGTTTATCGATGGGAAGTTATGGCTACACCTTC. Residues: CASSLSMGSYGYTF.

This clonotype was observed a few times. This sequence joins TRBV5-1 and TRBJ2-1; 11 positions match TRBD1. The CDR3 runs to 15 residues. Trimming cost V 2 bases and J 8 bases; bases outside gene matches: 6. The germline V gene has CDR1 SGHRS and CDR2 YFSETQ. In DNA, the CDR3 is TGCGCCAGCAGCTTAGGACAGGGGGCGCACGATGAGCAGTTCTTC. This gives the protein CASSLGQGAHDEQFF. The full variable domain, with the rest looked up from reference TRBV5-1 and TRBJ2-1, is KAGVTQTPRYLIKTRGQQVTLSCSPISGHRSVSWYQQTPGQGLQFLFEYFSETQRNKGNFPGRFSGRQFSNSRSEMNVSTLELGDSALYLCASSLGQGAHDEQFFGPGTRLTVL.

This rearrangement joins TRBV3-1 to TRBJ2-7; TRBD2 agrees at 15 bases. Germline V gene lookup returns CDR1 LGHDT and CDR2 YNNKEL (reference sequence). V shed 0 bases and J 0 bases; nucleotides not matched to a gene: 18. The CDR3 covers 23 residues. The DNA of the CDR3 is TGTGCCAGCAGCCAAGATTTTTTTAATTTGGGACTAGCGGGGGGCCGCTTCTCCTACGAGCAGTACTTC. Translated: CASSQDFFNLGLAGGRFSYEQYF.

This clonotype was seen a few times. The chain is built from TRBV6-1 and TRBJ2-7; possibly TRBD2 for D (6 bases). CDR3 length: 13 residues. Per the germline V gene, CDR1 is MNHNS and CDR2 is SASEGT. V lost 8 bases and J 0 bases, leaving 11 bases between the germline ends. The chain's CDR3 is CASSNSGSYEQYF. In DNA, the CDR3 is TGTGCCAGCTCGAATAGCGGCTCCTACGAGCAGTACTTC.

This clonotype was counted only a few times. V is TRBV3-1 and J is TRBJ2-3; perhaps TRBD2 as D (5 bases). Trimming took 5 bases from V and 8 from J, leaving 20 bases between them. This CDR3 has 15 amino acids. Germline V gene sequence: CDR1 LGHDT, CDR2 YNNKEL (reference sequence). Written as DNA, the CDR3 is TGTGCCAGCAGCTTCCCCTCGGGGAGAGGAGCTACGCAGTATTTT. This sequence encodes CASSFPSGRGATQYF.

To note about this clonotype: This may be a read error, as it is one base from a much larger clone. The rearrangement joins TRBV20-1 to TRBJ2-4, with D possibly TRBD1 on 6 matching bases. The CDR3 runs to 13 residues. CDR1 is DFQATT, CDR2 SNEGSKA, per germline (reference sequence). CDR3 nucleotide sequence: TGCAGGGCTAGGGGGTCCATCGGTAACATTCAGTACTTC. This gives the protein CRARGSIGNIQYF.

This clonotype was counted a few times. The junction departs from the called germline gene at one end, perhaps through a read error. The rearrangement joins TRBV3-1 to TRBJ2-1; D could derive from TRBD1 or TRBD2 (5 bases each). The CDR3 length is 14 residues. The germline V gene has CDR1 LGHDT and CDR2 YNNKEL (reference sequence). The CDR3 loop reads CASSRDPSTNDQFF. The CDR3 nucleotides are TGTGCCAGCAGCCGGGACCCCTCTACCAATGATCAGTTCTTC.

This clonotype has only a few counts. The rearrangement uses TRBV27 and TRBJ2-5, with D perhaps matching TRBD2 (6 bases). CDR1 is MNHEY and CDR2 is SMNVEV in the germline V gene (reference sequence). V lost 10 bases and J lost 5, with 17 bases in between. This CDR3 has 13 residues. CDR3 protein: CATRPLLAETQYF. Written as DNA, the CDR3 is TGTGCCACGCGACCATTACTAGCCGAGACCCAGTACTTC.

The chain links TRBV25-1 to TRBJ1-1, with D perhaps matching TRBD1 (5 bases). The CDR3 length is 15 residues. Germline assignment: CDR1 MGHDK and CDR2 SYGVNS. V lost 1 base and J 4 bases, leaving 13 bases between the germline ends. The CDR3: CASSEWAGRGTEAFF. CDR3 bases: TGTGCCAGCAGTGAATGGGCAGGGAGAGGCACTGAAGCTTTCTTT.

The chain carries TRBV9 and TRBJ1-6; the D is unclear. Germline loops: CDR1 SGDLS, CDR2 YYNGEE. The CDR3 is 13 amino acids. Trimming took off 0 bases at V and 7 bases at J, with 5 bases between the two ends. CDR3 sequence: CASSVAANSPLHF. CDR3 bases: TGTGCCAGCAGCGTAGCGGCCAATTCACCCCTCCACTTT. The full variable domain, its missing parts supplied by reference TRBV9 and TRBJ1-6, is DSGVTQTPKHLITATGQRVTLRCSPRSGDLSVYWYQQSLDQGLQFLIQYYNGEERAKGNILERFSAQQFPDLHSELNLSSLELGDSALYFCASSVAANSPLHFGNGTRLTVT.

CDR3 coding DNA: TGTGCCAGCAGTTACTCCACGGGACAGGCTAACTATGGCTACACCTTC. The encoded protein is CASSYSTGQANYGYTF. The J gene is TRBJ1-2, the V gene TRBV6-5; TRBD1 matches at 8 bases. The CDR3 has 16 amino acids. With 0 bases clipped from V and 0 bases from J, the junction kept 3 bases outside the gene matches. Germline V gene sequence: CDR1 MNHEY, CDR2 SVGAGI.

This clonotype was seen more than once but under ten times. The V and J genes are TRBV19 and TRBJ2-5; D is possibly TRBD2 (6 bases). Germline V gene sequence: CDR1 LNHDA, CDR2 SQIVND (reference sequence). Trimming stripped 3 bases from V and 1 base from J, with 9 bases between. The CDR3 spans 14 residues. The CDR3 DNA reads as TGTGCCAGTAGTATTGTCGGGGGCCAAGAGACCCAGTACTTC. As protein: CASSIVGGQETQYF.

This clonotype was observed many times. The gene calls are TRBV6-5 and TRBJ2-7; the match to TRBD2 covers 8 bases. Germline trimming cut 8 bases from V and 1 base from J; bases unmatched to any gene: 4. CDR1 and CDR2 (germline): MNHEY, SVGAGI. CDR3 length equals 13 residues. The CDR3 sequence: CASSRGGSYEQYF. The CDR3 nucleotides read TGTGCCAGCTCTCGGGGGGGGTCCTACGAGCAGTACTTC.

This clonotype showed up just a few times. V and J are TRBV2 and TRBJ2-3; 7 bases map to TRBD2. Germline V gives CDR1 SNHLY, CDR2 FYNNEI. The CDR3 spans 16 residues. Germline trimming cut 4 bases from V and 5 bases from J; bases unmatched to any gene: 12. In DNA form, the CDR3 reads TGTGCCAGCAGTGTAGCTAGCGGCTTTAGGGGAGATACGCAGTATTTT. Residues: CASSVASGFRGDTQYF. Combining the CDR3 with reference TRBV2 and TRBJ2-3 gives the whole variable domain EPEVTQTPSHQVTQMGQEVILRCVPISNHLYFYWYRQILGQKVEFLVSFYNNEISEKSEIFDDQFSVERPDGSNFTLKIRSTKLEDSAMYFCASSVASGFRGDTQYFGPGTRLTVL.

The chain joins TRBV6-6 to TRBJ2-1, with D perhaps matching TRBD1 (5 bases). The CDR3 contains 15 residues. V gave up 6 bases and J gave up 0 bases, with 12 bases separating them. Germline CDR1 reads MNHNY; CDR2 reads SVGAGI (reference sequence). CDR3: CASRPDSYSYNEQFF. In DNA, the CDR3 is TGTGCCAGCAGGCCCGACAGCTACTCCTACAATGAGCAGTTCTTC.

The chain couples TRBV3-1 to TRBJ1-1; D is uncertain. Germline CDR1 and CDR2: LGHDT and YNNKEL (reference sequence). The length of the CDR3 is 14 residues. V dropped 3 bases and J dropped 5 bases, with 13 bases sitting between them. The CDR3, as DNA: TGTGCCAGCAGCCAGCCCGGCCCAGGAACTGAAGCTTTCTTT. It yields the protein CASSQPGPGTEAFF. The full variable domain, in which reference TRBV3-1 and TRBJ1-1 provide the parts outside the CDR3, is DTAVSQTPKYLVTQMGNDKSIKCEQNLGHDTMYWYKQDSKKFLKIMFSYNNKELIINETVPNRFSPKSPDKAHLNLHINSLELGDSAVYFCASSQPGPGTEAFFGQGTRLTVV.

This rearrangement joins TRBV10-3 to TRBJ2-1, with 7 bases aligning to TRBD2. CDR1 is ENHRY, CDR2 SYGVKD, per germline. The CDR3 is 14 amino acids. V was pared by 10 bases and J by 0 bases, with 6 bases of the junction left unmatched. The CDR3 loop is CATRRGNSYNEQFF. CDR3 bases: TGTGCCACCAGGCGGGGGAACTCCTACAATGAGCAGTTCTTC.

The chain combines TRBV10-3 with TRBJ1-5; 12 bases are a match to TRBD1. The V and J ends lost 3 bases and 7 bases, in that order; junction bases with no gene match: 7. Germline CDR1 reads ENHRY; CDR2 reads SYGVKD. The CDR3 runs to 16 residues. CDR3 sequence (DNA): TGTGCCATCAGTGATGGGACAGGGGGCGCCGGGCAGCCCCAGCATTTT. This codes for CAISDGTGGAGQPQHF.

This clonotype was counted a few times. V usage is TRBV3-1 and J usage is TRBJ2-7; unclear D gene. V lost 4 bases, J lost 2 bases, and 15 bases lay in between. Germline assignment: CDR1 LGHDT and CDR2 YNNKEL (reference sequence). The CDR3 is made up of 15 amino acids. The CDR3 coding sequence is TGTGCCAGCAGCCCCCGGCTGGTCAACCCCTACGAGCAGTACTTC. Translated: CASSPRLVNPYEQYF.